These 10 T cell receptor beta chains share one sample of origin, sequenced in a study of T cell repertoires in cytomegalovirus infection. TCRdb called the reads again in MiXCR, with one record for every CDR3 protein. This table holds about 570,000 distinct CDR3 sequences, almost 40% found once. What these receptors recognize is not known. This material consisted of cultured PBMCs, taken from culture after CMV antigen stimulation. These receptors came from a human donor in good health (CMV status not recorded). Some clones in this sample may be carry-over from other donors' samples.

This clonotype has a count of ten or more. In nucleotides, the CDR3 is TGTGCCAGCAGCTTAGAAGGCGGAGGAGATACGCAGTATTTT. It yields the protein CASSLEGGGDTQYF. The rearrangement joins TRBV7-2 to TRBJ2-3, with a possible D match to TRBD2 (5 bases). Between the trimmed V and J ends, which lost 1 base and 5 bases, there was a span of 10 bases. The CDR3 loop spans 14 amino acids. Germline assignment: CDR1 SGHTA and CDR2 FQGNSA.

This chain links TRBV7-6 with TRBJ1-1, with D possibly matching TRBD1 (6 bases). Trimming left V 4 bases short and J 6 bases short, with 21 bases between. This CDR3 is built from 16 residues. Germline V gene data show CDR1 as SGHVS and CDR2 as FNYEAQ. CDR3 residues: CASSSRPLPGEAEAFF. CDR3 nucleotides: TGTGCCAGCAGCTCACGGCCTTTGCCAGGGGAGGCTGAAGCTTTCTTT.

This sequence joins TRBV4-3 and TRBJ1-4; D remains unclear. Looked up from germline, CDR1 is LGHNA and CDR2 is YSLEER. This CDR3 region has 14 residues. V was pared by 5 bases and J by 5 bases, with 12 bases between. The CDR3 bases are TGCGCCAGCAGCTCTATGTCGGGGAATGAAAAACTGTTTTTT. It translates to CASSSMSGNEKLFF.

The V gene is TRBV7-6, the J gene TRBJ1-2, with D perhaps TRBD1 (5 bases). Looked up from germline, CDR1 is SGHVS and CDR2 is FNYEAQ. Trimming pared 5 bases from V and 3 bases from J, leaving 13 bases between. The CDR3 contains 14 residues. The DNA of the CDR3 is TGTGCCAGCAGCCCCGGGGCAGCGGACTATGGCTACACCTTC. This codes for CASSPGAADYGYTF.

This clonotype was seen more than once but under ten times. In nucleotides, the CDR3 is TGCAGTGCTAGAGATCGGACAGACTATGGCTACACCTTC. This gives the protein CSARDRTDYGYTF. V gene TRBV20-1 combines with J gene TRBJ1-2; perhaps TRBD1 as D (6 bases). The germline V and J ends were trimmed by 0 bases and 3 bases, with 8 bases remaining between them. This CDR3 contains 13 residues. Per the germline V gene, CDR1 is DFQATT and CDR2 is SNEGSKA (reference sequence).

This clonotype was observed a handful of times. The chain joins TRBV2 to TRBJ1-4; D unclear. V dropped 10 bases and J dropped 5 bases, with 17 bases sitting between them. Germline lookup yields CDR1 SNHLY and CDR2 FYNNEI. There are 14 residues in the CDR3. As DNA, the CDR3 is TGTGCCACCGCCCCCAGCGGGCCCAATGAAAAACTGTTTTTT. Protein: CATAPSGPNEKLFF.

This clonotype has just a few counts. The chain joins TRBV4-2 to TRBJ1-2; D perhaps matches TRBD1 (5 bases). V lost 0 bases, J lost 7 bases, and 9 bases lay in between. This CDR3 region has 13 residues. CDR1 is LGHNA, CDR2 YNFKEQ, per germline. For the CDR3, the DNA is TGTGCCAGCAGCCAAGATTGGGGCGGTGGCTACACCTTC. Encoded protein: CASSQDWGGGYTF.

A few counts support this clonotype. In nucleotides, the CDR3 is TGTGCCAGCAGCTTAGAGAGGGGTTCGGCTTTCTTT. This encodes CASSLERGSAFF. The chain joins TRBV7-2 to TRBJ1-1, with D maybe TRBD1 (5 bases). Trimming cost V 1 base and J 11 bases, with 11 bases left between them. CDR1 and CDR2 from the germline V gene are SGHTA and FQGNSA. This CDR3 is 12 amino acids long.

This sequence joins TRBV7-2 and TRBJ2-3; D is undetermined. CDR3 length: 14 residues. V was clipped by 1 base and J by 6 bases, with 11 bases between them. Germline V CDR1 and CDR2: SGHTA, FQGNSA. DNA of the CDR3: TGTGCCAGCAGCTTAGGGCCCCACAGTGATACGCAGTATTTT. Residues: CASSLGPHSDTQYF.

The CDR3 sequence is CASSSTGQRHPGANVLTF. DNA for the CDR3: TGTGCCAGCAGTTCGACGGGACAGCGTCACCCTGGGGCCAACGTCCTGACTTTC. This chain connects TRBV6-5 to TRBJ2-6; TRBD1 aligns across 7 bases. Germline assignment: CDR1 MNHEY and CDR2 SVGAGI. V was pared by 4 bases and J by 2 bases, with 11 bases of the junction left unmatched. This CDR3 spans 18 amino acids.